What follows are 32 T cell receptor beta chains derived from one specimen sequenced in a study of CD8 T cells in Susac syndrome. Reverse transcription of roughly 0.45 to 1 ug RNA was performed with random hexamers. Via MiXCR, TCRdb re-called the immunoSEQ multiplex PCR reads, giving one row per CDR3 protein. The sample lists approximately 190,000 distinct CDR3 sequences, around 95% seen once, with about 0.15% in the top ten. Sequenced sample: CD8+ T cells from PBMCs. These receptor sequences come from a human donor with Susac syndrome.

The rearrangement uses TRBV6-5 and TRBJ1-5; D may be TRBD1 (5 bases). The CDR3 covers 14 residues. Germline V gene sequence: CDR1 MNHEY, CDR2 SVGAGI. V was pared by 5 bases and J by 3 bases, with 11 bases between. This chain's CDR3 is CASSPQGYNQPQHF. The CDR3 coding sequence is TGTGCCAGCAGTCCCCAGGGTTACAATCAGCCCCAGCATTTT.

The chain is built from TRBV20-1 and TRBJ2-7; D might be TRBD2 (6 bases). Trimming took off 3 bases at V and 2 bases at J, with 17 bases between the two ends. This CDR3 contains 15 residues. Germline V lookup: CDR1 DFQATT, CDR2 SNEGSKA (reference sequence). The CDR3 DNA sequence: TGCAGTGCTAGTCAGGGCGGGGTGACCGCCTACGAGCAGTACTTC. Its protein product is CSASQGGVTAYEQYF.

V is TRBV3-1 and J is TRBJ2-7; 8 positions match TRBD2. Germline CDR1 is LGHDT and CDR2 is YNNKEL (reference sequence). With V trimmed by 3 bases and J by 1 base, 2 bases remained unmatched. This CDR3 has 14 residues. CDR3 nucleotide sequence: TGTGCCAGCAGCCAGGGACTAGGTTCCTACGAGCAGTACTTC. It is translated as CASSQGLGSYEQYF.

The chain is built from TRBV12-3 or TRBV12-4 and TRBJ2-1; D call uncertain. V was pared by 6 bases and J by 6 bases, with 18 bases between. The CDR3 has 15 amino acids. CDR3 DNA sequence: TGTGCCAGCAGCAGTAAAGTTGACTGGATCAATGAGCAGTTCTTC. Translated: CASSSKVDWINEQFF.

The CDR3 DNA sequence: TGTGCCAGTAGTGCTACTAGCGTTACCGGGGAGCTGTTTTTT. It yields the protein CASSATSVTGELFF. This rearrangement joins TRBV19 to TRBJ2-2; TRBD2 matches at 7 bases. Germline values: CDR1 LNHDA, CDR2 SQIVND (reference sequence). This CDR3 spans 14 amino acids. V lost 5 bases and J lost 5; bases outside the gene matches: 5. The whole variable domain, filled in from reference TRBV19 and TRBJ2-2, reads DGGITQSPKYLFRKEGQNVTLSCEQNLNHDAMYWYRQDPGQGLRLIYYSQIVNDFQKGDIAEGYSVSREKKESFPLTVTSAQKNPTAFYLCASSATSVTGELFFGEGSRLTVL.

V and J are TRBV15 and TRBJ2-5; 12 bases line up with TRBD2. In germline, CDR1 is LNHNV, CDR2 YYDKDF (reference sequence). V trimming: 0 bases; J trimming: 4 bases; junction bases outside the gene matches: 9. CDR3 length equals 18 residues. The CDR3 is CATSRDSASGGARETQYF. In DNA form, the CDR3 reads TGTGCCACCAGCAGAGATAGCGCTAGCGGGGGGGCCCGAGAGACCCAGTACTTC.

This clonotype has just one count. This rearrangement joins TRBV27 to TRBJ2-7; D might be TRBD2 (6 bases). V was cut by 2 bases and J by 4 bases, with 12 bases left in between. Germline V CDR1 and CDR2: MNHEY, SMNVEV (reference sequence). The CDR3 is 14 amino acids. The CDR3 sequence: CASSLRGTGYEQYF. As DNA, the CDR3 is TGTGCCAGCAGTTTACGCGGGACGGGGTACGAGCAGTACTTC.

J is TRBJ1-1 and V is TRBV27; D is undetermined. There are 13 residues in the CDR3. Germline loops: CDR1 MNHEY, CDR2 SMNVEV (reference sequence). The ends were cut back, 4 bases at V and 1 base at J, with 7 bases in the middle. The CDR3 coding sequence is TGTGCCAGCAGTTGGGGATCGAACACTGAAGCTTTCTTT. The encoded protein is CASSWGSNTEAFF.

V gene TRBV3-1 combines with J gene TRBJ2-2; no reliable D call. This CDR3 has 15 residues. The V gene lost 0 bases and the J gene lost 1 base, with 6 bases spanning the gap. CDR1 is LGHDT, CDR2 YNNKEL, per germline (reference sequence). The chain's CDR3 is CASSQDQMNTGELFF. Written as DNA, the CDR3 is TGTGCCAGCAGCCAAGACCAGATGAACACCGGGGAGCTGTTTTTT. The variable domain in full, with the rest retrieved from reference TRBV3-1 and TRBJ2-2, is DTAVSQTPKYLVTQMGNDKSIKCEQNLGHDTMYWYKQDSKKFLKIMFSYNNKELIINETVPNRFSPKSPDKAHLNLHINSLELGDSAVYFCASSQDQMNTGELFFGEGSRLTVL.

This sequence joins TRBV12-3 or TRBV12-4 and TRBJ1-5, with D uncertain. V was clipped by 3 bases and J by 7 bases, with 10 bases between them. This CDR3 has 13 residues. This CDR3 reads CASSLSGRQPQHF. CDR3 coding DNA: TGTGCCAGCAGTTTGTCGGGGAGACAGCCCCAGCATTTT.

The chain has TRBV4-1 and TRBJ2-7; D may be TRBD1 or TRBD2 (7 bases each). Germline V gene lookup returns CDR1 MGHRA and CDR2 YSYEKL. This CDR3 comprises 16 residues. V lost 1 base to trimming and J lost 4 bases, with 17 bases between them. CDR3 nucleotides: TGCGCCAGCAGCCAAGGCGTCGGGACAGCGGGATACGAGCAGTACTTC. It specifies CASSQGVGTAGYEQYF.

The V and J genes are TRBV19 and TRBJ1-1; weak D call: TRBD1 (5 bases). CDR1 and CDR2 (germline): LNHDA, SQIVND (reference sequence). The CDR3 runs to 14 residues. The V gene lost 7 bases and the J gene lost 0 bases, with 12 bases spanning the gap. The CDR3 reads CASTWGSMNTEAFF. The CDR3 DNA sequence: TGTGCCAGTACCTGGGGGTCCATGAACACTGAAGCTTTCTTT.

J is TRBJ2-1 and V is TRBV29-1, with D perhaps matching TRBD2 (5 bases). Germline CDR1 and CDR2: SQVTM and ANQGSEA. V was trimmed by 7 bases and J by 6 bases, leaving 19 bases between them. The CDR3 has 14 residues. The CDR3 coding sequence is TGCAGCGAAAACCCGGGGTCCGCCAGCAATGAGCAGTTCTTC. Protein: CSENPGSASNEQFF.

CDR3 DNA sequence: TGTGCCAGCAGTTACGCAGAGAGCACAGATACGCAGTATTTT. Amino acid sequence: CASSYAESTDTQYF. V and J are TRBV6-5 and TRBJ2-3, with D unresolved. CDR3 length: 14 amino acids. The V and J ends lost 2 bases and 0 bases respectively, with 6 bases between them. The V gene's germline CDR1 is MNHEY and CDR2 SVGAGI.

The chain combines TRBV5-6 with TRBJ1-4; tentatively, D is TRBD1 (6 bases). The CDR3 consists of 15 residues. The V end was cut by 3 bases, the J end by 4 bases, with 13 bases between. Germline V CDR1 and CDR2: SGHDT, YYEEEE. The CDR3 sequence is CASSWDKPGNEKLFF. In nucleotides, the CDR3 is TGTGCCAGCAGCTGGGACAAGCCCGGTAATGAAAAACTGTTTTTT.

The CDR3 coding sequence is TGTGCCAGCAGCTTGGGGGACAGGGGGCCGGAGACCCAGTACTTC. Protein: CASSLGDRGPETQYF. The genes are TRBV5-6 and TRBJ2-5; 12 nucleotides agree with TRBD1. V shed 0 bases and J 5 bases; nucleotides not matched to a gene: 2. This CDR3 region has 15 residues. Germline loops: CDR1 SGHDT, CDR2 YYEEEE.

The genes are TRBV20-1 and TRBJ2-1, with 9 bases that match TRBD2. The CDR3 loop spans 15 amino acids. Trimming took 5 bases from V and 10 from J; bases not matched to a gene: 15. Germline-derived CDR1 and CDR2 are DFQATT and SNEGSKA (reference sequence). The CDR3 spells CSAHPSSGTSREQFF. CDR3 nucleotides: TGCAGTGCTCACCCATCCTCCGGGACTAGCAGGGAGCAGTTCTTC.

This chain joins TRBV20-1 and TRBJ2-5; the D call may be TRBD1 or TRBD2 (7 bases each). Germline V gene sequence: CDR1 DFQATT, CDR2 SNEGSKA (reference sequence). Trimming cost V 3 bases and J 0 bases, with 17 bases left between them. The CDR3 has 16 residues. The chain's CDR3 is CSASPWEGANQETQYF. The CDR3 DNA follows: TGCAGTGCTAGCCCCTGGGAGGGGGCCAACCAAGAGACCCAGTACTTC.

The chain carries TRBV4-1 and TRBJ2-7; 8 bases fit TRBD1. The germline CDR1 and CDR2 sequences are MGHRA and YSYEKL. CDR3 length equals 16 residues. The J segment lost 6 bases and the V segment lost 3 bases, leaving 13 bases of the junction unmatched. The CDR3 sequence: CASSHLGQGFSGEQYF. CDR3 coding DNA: TGCGCCAGCAGCCATTTAGGACAGGGTTTCTCGGGCGAGCAGTACTTC.

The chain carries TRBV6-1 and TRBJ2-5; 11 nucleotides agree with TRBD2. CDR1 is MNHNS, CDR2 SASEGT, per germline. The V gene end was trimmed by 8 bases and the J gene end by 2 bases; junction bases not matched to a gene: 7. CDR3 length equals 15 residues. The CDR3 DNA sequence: TGTGCCAGCGGCTCTACTAGCGGGGGTCAAGAGACCCAGTACTTC. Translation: CASGSTSGGQETQYF.

CDR3 DNA: TGTGCCAGCTCTCGGACAGGGGGCGACTATGGCTACACCTTC. Translated, it gives CASSRTGGDYGYTF. This sequence joins TRBV18 and TRBJ1-2, with 11 bases lining up with TRBD1. V shed 6 bases and J 3 bases; nucleotides not matched to a gene: 3. The CDR3 covers 14 residues. CDR1 is KGHSH and CDR2 is LQKENI in the germline V gene.

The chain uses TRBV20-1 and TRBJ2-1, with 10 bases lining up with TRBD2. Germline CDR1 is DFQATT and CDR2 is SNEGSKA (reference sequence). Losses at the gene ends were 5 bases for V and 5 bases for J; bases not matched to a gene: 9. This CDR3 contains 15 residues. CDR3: CSAFSGRLPDNEQFF. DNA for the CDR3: TGCAGTGCTTTTAGCGGGAGGCTCCCTGACAATGAGCAGTTCTTC.

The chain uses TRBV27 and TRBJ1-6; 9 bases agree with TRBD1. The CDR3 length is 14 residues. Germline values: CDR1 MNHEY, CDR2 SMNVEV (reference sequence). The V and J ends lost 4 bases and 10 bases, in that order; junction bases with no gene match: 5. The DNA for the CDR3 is TGTGCCAGCAGTTGGGGACAGGGAAACTCACCCCTCCACTTT. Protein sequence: CASSWGQGNSPLHF.

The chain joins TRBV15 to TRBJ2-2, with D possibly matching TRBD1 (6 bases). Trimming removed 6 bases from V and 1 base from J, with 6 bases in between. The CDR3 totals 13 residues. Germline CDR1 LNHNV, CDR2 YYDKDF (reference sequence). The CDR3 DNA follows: TGTGCCACCAGGACAGGGAACACCGGGGAGCTGTTTTTT. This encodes CATRTGNTGELFF.

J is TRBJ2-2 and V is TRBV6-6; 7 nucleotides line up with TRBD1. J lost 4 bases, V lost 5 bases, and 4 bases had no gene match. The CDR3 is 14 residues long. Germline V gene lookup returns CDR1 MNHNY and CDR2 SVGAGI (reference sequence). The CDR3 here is CASSDRVGTGELFF. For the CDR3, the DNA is TGTGCCAGCAGTGACAGGGTCGGCACCGGGGAGCTGTTTTTT.

CDR3 sequence reads: CASSHYRGAFF. CDR3 nucleotide sequence: TGTGCCAGCAGCCACTACAGGGGAGCTTTCTTT. J is TRBJ1-1 and V is TRBV4-2; TRBD1 aligns across 7 bases. The CDR3 length is 11 residues. Trimming took 3 bases from V and 10 from J; bases not matched to a gene: 2. Germline-derived CDR1 and CDR2 are LGHNA and YNFKEQ.

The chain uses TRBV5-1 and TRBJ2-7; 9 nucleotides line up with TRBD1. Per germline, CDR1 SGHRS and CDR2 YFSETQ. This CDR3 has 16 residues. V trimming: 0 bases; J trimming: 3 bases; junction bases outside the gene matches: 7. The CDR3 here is CASSLEGQGWIYEQYF. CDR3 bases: TGCGCCAGCAGCTTGGAAGGACAGGGGTGGATCTACGAGCAGTACTTC.

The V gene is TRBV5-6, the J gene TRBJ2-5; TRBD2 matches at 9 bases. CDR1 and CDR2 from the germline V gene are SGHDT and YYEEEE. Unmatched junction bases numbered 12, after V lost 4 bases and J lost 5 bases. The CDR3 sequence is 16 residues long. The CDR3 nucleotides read TGTGCCAGCAGCCGGCCGGGACTAGCCCTCGGGGAGACCCAGTACTTC. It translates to CASSRPGLALGETQYF.

As DNA, the CDR3 is TGTGCCAGCAGTTACTCCCAGGACAGAATGAACACTGAAGCTTTCTTT. It specifies CASSYSQDRMNTEAFF. The chain carries TRBV6-2 or TRBV6-3 and TRBJ1-1, with D perhaps matching TRBD1 (6 bases). Trimming cost V 0 bases and J 0 bases, with 11 bases left between them. This CDR3 contains 16 residues. Germline lookup yields CDR1 MNHEY and CDR2 SVGEGT.

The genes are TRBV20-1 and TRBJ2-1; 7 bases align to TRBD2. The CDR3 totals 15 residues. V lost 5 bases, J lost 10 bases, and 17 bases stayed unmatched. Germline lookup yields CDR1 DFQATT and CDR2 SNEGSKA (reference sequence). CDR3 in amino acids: CSASEGTTAFREQFF. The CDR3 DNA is TGCAGTGCTTCGGAGGGGACTACCGCATTTAGGGAGCAGTTCTTC.

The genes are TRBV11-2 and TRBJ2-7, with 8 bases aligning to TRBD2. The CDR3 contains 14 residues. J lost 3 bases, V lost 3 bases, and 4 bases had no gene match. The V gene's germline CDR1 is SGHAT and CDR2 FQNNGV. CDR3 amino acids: CASSLGRGDYEQYF. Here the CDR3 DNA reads TGTGCCAGCAGCTTGGGGCGGGGGGACTACGAGCAGTACTTC.

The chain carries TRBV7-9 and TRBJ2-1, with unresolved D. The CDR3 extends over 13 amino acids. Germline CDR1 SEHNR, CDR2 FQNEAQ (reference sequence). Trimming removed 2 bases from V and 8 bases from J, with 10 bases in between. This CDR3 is CASSLRSRDEQFF. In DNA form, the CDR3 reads TGTGCCAGCAGCTTACGGTCCCGGGATGAGCAGTTCTTC.